The TCR beta chain under discussion was sequenced for a study of cytomegalovirus exposure and HLA in healthy donors. CDR1 is MNHEY and CDR2 is SMNVEV in the germline V gene (reference sequence). CDR3 size: 13 residues. The PCR contained 60 Vbeta and 13 Jbeta primers. Sequencing used immunoSEQ multiplex PCR; TCRdb keeps in-frame clones, though not all of them. This table holds about 99,000 clones, over 60% found once. Sequencing used PBMCs. This sequence was found in a man aged 60-69 years in good health and CMV-seropositive. The rearrangement links TRBV27 to TRBJ2-5, with TRBD2 matching 9 bases. The J call may be in error: the DNA end matches TRBJ2-7 better. In DNA form, the CDR3 reads TGTGCCAGCAGTTGGAGCGGGGGGAACGAGCAGTACTTC. As protein: CASSWSGGNEQYF.